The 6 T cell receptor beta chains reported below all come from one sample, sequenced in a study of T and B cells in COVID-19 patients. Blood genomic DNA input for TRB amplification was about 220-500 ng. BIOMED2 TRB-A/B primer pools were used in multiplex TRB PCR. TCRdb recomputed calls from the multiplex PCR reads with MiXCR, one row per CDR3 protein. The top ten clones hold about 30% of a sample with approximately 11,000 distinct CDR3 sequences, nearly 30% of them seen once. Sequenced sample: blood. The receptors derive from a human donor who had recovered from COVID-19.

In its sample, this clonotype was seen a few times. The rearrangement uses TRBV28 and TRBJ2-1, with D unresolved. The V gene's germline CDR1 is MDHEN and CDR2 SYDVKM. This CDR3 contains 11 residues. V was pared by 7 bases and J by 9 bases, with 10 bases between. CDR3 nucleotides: TGTGCCAGCATTACTGTGGGTGAGCAGTTCTTC. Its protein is CASITVGEQFF. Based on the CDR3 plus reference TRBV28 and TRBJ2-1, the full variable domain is DVKVTQSSRYLVKRTGEKVFLECVQDMDHENMFWYRQDPGLGLRLIYFSYDVKMKEKGDIPEGYSVSREKKERFSLILESASTNQTSMYLCASITVGEQFFGPGTRLTVL.

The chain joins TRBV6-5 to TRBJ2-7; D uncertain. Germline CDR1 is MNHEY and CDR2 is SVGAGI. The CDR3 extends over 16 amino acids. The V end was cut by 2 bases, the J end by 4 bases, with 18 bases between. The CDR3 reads CASSYAKRSLVYEQYV. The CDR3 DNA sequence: TGTGCCAGCAGTTACGCCAAGAGGAGTTTGGTGTACGAGCAGTACGTC.

The CDR3 loop reads CASSWLASSGNTIYF. In DNA form, the CDR3 reads TGTGCCAGCAGCTGGCTGGCGAGCTCTGGAAACACCATATATTTT. The chain combines TRBV12-3 or TRBV12-4 with TRBJ1-3; D not resolved. V lost 6 bases, J lost 0 bases, and 12 bases lay in between. The length of the CDR3 is 15 residues.

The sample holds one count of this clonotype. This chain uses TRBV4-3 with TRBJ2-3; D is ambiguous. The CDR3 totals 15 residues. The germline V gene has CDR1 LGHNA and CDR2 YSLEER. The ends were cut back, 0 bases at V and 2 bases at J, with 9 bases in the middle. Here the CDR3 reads CASSQDLQSTDTQYF. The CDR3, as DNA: TGCGCCAGCAGCCAAGATCTCCAGTCCACAGATACGCAGTATTTT.

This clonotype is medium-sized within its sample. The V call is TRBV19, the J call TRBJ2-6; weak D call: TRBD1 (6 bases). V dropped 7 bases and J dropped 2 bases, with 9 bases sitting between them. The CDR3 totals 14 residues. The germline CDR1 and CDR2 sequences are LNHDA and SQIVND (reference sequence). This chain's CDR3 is CASTQGTGANVLTF. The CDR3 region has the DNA TGTGCCAGTACTCAGGGGACTGGGGCCAACGTCCTGACTTTC.

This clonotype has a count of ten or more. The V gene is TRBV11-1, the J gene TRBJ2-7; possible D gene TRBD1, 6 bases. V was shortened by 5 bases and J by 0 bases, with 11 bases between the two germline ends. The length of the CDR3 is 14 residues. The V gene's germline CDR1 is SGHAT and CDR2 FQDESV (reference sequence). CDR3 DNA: TGTGCCAGCAGCCCAGGGGTCTACTCCTACGAGCAGTACTTC. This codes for CASSPGVYSYEQYF.